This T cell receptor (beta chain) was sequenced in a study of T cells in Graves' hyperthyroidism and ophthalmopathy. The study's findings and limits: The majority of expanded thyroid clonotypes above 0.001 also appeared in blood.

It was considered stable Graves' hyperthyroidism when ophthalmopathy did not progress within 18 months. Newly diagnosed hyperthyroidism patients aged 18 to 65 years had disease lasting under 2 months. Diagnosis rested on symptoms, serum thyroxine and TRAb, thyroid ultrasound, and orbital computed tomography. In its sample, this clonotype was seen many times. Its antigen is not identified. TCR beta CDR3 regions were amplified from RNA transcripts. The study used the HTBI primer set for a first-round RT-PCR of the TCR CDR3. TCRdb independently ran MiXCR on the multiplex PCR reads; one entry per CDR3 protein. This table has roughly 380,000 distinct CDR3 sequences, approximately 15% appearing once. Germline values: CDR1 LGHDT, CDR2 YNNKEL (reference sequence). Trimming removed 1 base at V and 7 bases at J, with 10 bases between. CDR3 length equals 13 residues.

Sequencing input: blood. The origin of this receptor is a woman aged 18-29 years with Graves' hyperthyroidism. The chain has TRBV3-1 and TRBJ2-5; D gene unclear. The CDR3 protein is CASSQALKGTQYF. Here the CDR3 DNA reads TGTGCCAGCAGCCAAGCTCTAAAGGGGACCCAGTACTTC.